The 14 T cell receptor beta chains presented below share a single source sample, sequenced in a study of blood T cell repertoires in COVID-19. TCRdb's table, derived via immunoSEQ multiplex PCR, lists solely in-frame clones and lacks some. The sample lists about 180,000 clones, 89% occurring once. Sample: peripheral blood. The receptors originated from a young man who had recovered from COVID-19.

V and J are TRBV6-1 and TRBJ2-1; 7 nucleotides match TRBD2. Losses at the gene ends were 2 bases for V and 1 base for J; bases not matched to a gene: 2. The germline V gene encodes CDR1 MNHNS and CDR2 SASEGT. The CDR3 runs 15 residues. The CDR3 sequence is CASSEWEGSYNEQFF. The CDR3, as DNA: TGTGCCAGCAGTGAATGGGAGGGTTCCTACAATGAGCAGTTCTTC.

The chain joins TRBV7-2 to TRBJ1-2, with 7 nucleotides matching TRBD1. Germline V lookup: CDR1 SGHTA, CDR2 FQGNSA. V shed 1 base, J shed 4 bases, and the junction held 3 bases outside the gene matches. The CDR3 totals 14 residues. The DNA for the CDR3 is TGTGCCAGCAGCTTAGTGGCAGGGGGCTATGGCTACACCTTC. The encoded protein is CASSLVAGGYGYTF.

The rearrangement joins TRBV27 to TRBJ2-1; 11 bases agree with TRBD1. Germline CDR1 reads MNHEY; CDR2 reads SMNVEV (reference sequence). This CDR3 has 13 amino acids. V lost 6 bases and J lost 6; bases outside the gene matches: 1. The CDR3 region has the DNA TGTGCCAGCAGGGGGACAGGGGGCAATGAGCAGTTCTTC. Encoded protein: CASRGTGGNEQFF.

This chain links TRBV4-3 with TRBJ2-7, with 8 positions matching TRBD1. The CDR3 sequence is 16 residues long. From germline, CDR1 is LGHNA and CDR2 YSLEER. V dropped 3 bases and J dropped 0; count of bases not matched to a gene: 7. CDR3 DNA: TGCGCCAGCAGCCATGGAACAGGGGGACTCTCCTACGAGCAGTACTTC. This encodes CASSHGTGGLSYEQYF.

The V call is TRBV3-1 (or the pseudogene TRBV3-2), the J call TRBJ1-2; D gene uncertain. Deletions cut 0 bases from V and 14 bases from J, with 13 bases between. CDR1 is LGHDT, CDR2 YNNKEL, per germline (reference sequence). This CDR3 contains 12 residues. The CDR3 here is CASSQDAGIRTF. Here the CDR3 DNA reads TGTGCCAGCAGCCAAGATGCGGGCATTCGGACCTTC.

The V gene is TRBV11-1, the J gene TRBJ1-2; 7 bases are shared with TRBD1. The V gene's germline CDR1 is SGHAT and CDR2 FQDESV (reference sequence). The CDR3 length is 13 residues. V shed 4 bases and J 8 bases; nucleotides not matched to a gene: 7. CDR3 coding DNA: TGTGCCAGCAGCTCAGACAGGGCAACCGGCTACACCTTC. Amino acid sequence: CASSSDRATGYTF.

The J gene is TRBJ2-1, the V gene TRBV11-1; D is ambiguous. Germline-derived CDR1 and CDR2 are SGHAT and FQDESV (reference sequence). With 4 bases removed from V and 8 bases from J, the gap between germline ends came to 6 bases. The CDR3 is made up of 11 amino acids. The CDR3 DNA sequence: TGTGCCAGCAGCTACAGCCATGAGCAGTTCTTC. Residues: CASSYSHEQFF.

The V and J genes are TRBV6-5 and TRBJ1-2, with 10 bases fitting TRBD1. This CDR3 is built from 15 residues. Per the germline V gene, CDR1 is MNHEY and CDR2 is SVGAGI. The trim removed 2 bases at V and 5 bases at J, leaving 5 bases unmatched. The CDR3 coding sequence is TGTGCCAGCAGTTACCGGGACAGGGGAGAGTATGGCTACACCTTC. It specifies CASSYRDRGEYGYTF.

The chain uses TRBV19 and TRBJ2-2; weak D call: TRBD2 (5 bases). Trimming left V 3 bases short and J 7 bases short, with 15 bases between. This CDR3 has 15 amino acids. Germline V lookup: CDR1 LNHDA, CDR2 SQIVND (reference sequence). CDR3 DNA: TGTGCCAGTAGTATCGGTCTTCGCGGACTCGGGGAGCTGTTTTTT. Translating gives CASSIGLRGLGELFF.

The chain combines TRBV18 with TRBJ2-1, with TRBD1 matching 8 bases. The CDR3 totals 17 residues. CDR1 KGHSH and CDR2 LQKENI come from the germline V gene. Unmatched junction bases numbered 10, after V lost 3 bases and J lost 3 bases. DNA of the CDR3: TGTGCCAGCTCACCTCCCCTTAGGACAGGGAACTACAATGAGCAGTTCTTC. Translated, it gives CASSPPLRTGNYNEQFF.

The gene calls are TRBV5-1 and TRBJ2-1; 10 positions agree with TRBD2. Germline CDR1 SGHRS, CDR2 YFSETQ. This CDR3 spans 15 amino acids. The ends lost 6 bases at V and 8 bases at J; junction bases unmatched: 11. The DNA of the CDR3 is TGCGCCAGCAATAGGGAAAGCGGGAGGGCGGATGAGCAGTTCTTC. It codes for CASNRESGRADEQFF.

This clone was seen a few times. The gene calls are TRBV2 and TRBJ1-1; 9 bases are a match to TRBD1. The CDR3 is 17 amino acids. With 5 bases clipped from V and 4 bases from J, the junction kept 14 bases outside the gene matches. CDR1 is SNHLY and CDR2 is FYNNEI in the germline V gene. The CDR3 DNA reads as TGTGCCAGCAGTCGGAACGTCGGGTCGACAGGGGGCACTGAAGCTTTCTTT. Translation gives CASSRNVGSTGGTEAFF.

The chain uses TRBV19 and TRBJ2-1; 7 nucleotides agree with TRBD2. V shed 4 bases and J 7 bases; nucleotides not matched to a gene: 10. The CDR3 covers 15 residues. CDR1 and CDR2 (germline): LNHDA, SQIVND (reference sequence). CDR3 protein: CASSNGGSLGNEQFF. The CDR3 nucleotides are TGTGCCAGTAGTAATGGCGGGAGTCTAGGAAATGAGCAGTTCTTC.

The chain combines TRBV3-1 (or the pseudogene TRBV3-2) with TRBJ1-2; 8 nucleotides match TRBD1. The ends lost 2 bases at V and 5 bases at J; junction bases unmatched: 4. This CDR3 spans 14 amino acids. Germline CDR1 reads LGHDT; CDR2 reads YNNKEL (reference sequence). The CDR3 DNA sequence: TGTGCCAGCAGCCAAAATTGGGACAGGTATGGCTACACCTTC. Encoded protein: CASSQNWDRYGYTF.